This T cell receptor beta chain was retrieved from a study of blood T cell repertoires in COVID-19. Study in general: The study drew acute and convalescent COVID-19 samples from the United States, Italy and Spain.

Repertoires were generated with immunoSEQ multiplex PCR, while TCRdb's copy carries only in-frame clones and drops some. This sample has fewer than 350,000 clones, with about 88% found just once. Per germline, CDR1 MNHEY and CDR2 SMNVEV (reference sequence). The ends lost 5 bases at V and 2 bases at J; junction bases unmatched: 8. CDR3 size: 17 residues. All enrollees were about 18 to 95 years old and from 24 US areas. Grouping used clinical history reported by participants in a survey and questionnaire. Donors of Cohort 3 who recovered were those that had two negative PCRs, clearance, or symptom resolution.

The sample was PBMCs or T cells enriched from blood (not recorded which). The V gene is TRBV27, the J gene TRBJ2-6; 8 bases align to TRBD1. The TCR sequence derives from a woman aged 35 to 49 who had recovered from COVID-19. The CDR3 region is CASSPQDRAAGANVLTF. CDR3 coding DNA: TGTGCCAGCAGTCCCCAGGACAGGGCGGCTGGGGCCAACGTCCTGACTTTC. Complete variable domain (other parts from reference TRBV27 and TRBJ2-6): EAQVTQNPRYLITVTGKKLTVTCSQNMNHEYMSWYRQDPGLGLRQIYYSMNVEVTDKGDVPEGYKVSRKEKRNFPLILESPSPNQTSLYFCASSPQDRAAGANVLTFGAGSRLTVL.